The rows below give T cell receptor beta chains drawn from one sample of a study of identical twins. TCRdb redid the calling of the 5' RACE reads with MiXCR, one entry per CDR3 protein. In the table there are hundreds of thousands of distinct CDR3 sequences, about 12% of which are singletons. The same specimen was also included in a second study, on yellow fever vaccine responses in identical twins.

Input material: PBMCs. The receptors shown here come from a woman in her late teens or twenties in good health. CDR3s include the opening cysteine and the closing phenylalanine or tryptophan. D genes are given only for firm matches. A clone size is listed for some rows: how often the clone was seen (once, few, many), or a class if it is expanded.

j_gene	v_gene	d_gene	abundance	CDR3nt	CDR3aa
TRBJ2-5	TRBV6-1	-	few	TGTGCCAGCAGTCAATATATAACAGGATCCCAAGAGACCCAGTACTTC	CASSQYITGSQETQYF
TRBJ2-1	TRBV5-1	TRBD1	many	TGCGCCAGCACCCAGGGGGCGACCCCCTACAATGAGCAGTTCTTC	CASTQGATPYNEQFF
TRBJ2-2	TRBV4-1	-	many	TGCGCCAGCAGCCAAGAAATGGGACCTGGGAGGTCGAACACCGGGGAGCTGTTTTTT	CASSQEMGPGRSNTGELFF
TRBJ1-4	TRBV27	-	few	TGTGCCAGCACAACCGGGGGCAATGAAAAACTGTTTTTT	CASTTGGNEKLFF
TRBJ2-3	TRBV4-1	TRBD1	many	TGCGCCAGCAGCCATCTTAGACAGGGGGGAGGAGATACGCAGTATTTT	CASSHLRQGGGDTQYF
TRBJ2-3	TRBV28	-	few	TGTGCCAGCCAGGCCCAAATAAAGGATACGCAGTATTTT	CASQAQIKDTQYF
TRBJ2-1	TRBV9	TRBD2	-	TGTGCCAGCAGCGTAGAAGGTCTAGCGGGAATTGATGAGCAGTTCTTC	CASSVEGLAGIDEQFF
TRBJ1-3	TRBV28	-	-	TGTGCCAGCACACCAGGACCGATACCCTCTGGAAACACCATATATTTT	CASTPGPIPSGNTIYF
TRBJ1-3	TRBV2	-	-	TGTGCCAGCAGCCTGGAGGTCAGCTCTGGAAACACCATATATTTT	CASSLEVSSGNTIYF
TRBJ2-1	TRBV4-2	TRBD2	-	TGTGCCAGCAGCCAAGATCTTTTGGCGGGAGCATACAATGAGCAGTTCTTC	CASSQDLLAGAYNEQFF
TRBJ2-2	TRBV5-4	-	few	TGTGCCAGCACACCAGCCAGCAGAGGGGGGGCAGGCACCGGGGAGCTGTTTTTT	CASTPASRGGAGTGELFF